The clone carrying this T cell receptor (beta chain) has a handful of counts. What it recognizes is unknown. CDR1 is MNHEY, CDR2 SVGAGI, per germline. Trimming stripped 6 bases from V and 3 bases from J, with 21 bases between. The CDR3 runs 16 residues. This sample was included in a study of T cells after yellow fever vaccination. In making TCR cDNA, 5'RACE template switching added a universal primer site and UMIs to it. TCRdb re-derived calls from the 5' RACE reads in MiXCR, one entry per CDR3 protein. The table includes 250,000 to 300,000 distinct CDR3 sequences, approximately 10% detected once. Study-wide results and caveats: Most primary-vaccination clones recurred post-booster (roughly 96% CD4, over 70% CD8). A faster peak, day 5 versus 15, was reached by the weaker secondary response.

This chain joins TRBV6-5 and TRBJ2-7; D is perhaps TRBD2 (7 bases). This sequence was found in a man aged 18 to 29 who received the YFV17D yellow fever vaccine. Sequencing was performed on CD4+ T cells sorted from PBMCs, taken 5 days after the yellow fever booster vaccination. The CDR3 protein is CASRAAGGGGGYEQYV. DNA for the CDR3: TGTGCCAGCAGGGCGGCTGGGGGCGGGGGCGGCTACGAGCAGTACGTC.